This is a list of T cell receptor beta chains from one sample in a study of OX40 agonist ivuxolimab in advanced cancers. Repertoires were generated with immunoSEQ multiplex PCR, while TCRdb's copy carries only in-frame clones and drops some. Here the sample spans about 70,000 clones, about nine tenths being singletons. The material was CD4+ or CD8+ T cells sorted from blood, obtained in a trial of the OX40 agonist ivuxolimab. The receptor source for this set is an adult with an advanced solid tumor such as melanoma, head and neck, liver or kidney cancer. CDR3s include the opening cysteine and the closing phenylalanine or tryptophan. The order of the fields is clone size, D gene, V gene, J gene, CDR3 length, CDR3 DNA, CDR3 protein. D genes are given only for firm matches. A row's size may be missing; if present it is once, few, many or a size class.

clone size: once
D gene: -
V gene: TRBV19
J gene: TRBJ2-5
CDR3 length: 13
CDR3 DNA: TGTGCCAGTAGTCTGGGGGTCGGGGAGACCCAGTACTTC
CDR3 protein: CASSLGVGETQYF

clone size: -
D gene: -
V gene: TRBV18
J gene: TRBJ1-4
CDR3 length: 17
CDR3 DNA: TGTGCCAGCTCACCACCGGCGCATTTCGCGACTAATGAAAAACTGTTTTTT
CDR3 protein: CASSPPAHFATNEKLFF

clone size: -
D gene: TRBD1
V gene: TRBV6-1
J gene: TRBJ1-2
CDR3 length: 15
CDR3 DNA: TGTGCCAGCAGTGTGGGACAGGGGGCTAACTATGGCTACACCTTC
CDR3 protein: CASSVGQGANYGYTF

clone size: -
D gene: -
V gene: TRBV6-6
J gene: TRBJ1-6
CDR3 length: 15
CDR3 DNA: TGTGCCAGCAGTTATAGAGAGAACCATAATTCACCCCTCCACTTT
CDR3 protein: CASSYRENHNSPLHF

clone size: -
D gene: -
V gene: TRBV30
J gene: TRBJ2-5
CDR3 length: 14
CDR3 DNA: TGTGCCTGGAGTGTGGGGGATCGGGGCGAGACCCAGTACTTC
CDR3 protein: CAWSVGDRGETQYF

clone size: -
D gene: -
V gene: TRBV7-6
J gene: TRBJ2-2
CDR3 length: 14
CDR3 DNA: TGTGCCAGCAGCTCCAGCATGAACACCGGGGAGCTGTTTTTT
CDR3 protein: CASSSSMNTGELFF

clone size: -
D gene: -
V gene: TRBV18
J gene: TRBJ2-7
CDR3 length: 14
CDR3 DNA: TGTGCCAGCTCAACTTCCGAAAGCTCCTACGAGCAGTACTTC
CDR3 protein: CASSTSESSYEQYF

clone size: -
D gene: -
V gene: TRBV6-5
J gene: TRBJ2-7
CDR3 length: 14
CDR3 DNA: TGTGCCACCGAGCCAATCACCACGGGCTACGAGCAGTACTTC
CDR3 protein: CATEPITTGYEQYF

clone size: -
D gene: -
V gene: TRBV4-3
J gene: TRBJ2-2
CDR3 length: 16
CDR3 DNA: TGCGCCAGCAGCCTCAGACCCCGGGAGAACACCGGGGAGCTGTTTTTT
CDR3 protein: CASSLRPRENTGELFF

clone size: few
D gene: TRBD2
V gene: TRBV5-1
J gene: TRBJ2-1
CDR3 length: 15
CDR3 DNA: TGCGCCAGCAGCTTGACTAGCGGGGGTAGTAATGAGCAGTTCTTC
CDR3 protein: CASSLTSGGSNEQFF

clone size: -
D gene: TRBD1
V gene: TRBV6-5
J gene: TRBJ2-1
CDR3 length: 11
CDR3 DNA: TGTGCCAGCAGTAACAGGGGGGTCGGGTTCTTC
CDR3 protein: CASSNRGVGFF

clone size: -
D gene: -
V gene: TRBV7-2
J gene: TRBJ1-1
CDR3 length: 13
CDR3 DNA: TGTGCCAGCAGCTCACACATGAACACTGAAGCTTTCTTT
CDR3 protein: CASSSHMNTEAFF

clone size: -
D gene: -
V gene: TRBV5-4
J gene: TRBJ1-4
CDR3 length: 12
CDR3 DNA: TGTGCCAGCAGCTTGGTAGGGGGAAAACTGTTTTTT
CDR3 protein: CASSLVGGKLFF

clone size: -
D gene: -
V gene: TRBV7-6
J gene: TRBJ1-2
CDR3 length: 14
CDR3 DNA: TGTGCCAGCAGCCCATCCCACGGGGGCTATGGCTACACCTTC
CDR3 protein: CASSPSHGGYGYTF

clone size: -
D gene: TRBD1
V gene: TRBV10-1
J gene: TRBJ1-5
CDR3 length: 18
CDR3 DNA: TGCGCCAGCAGTGAGCCAAGAGAAAGGGACAGGAGAAATCAGCCCCAGCATTTT
CDR3 protein: CASSEPRERDRRNQPQHF

clone size: -
D gene: TRBD1
V gene: TRBV2
J gene: TRBJ1-1
CDR3 length: 13
CDR3 DNA: TGTGCCAGCAGTAACAGGGGGCAGGCTGAAGCTTTCTTT
CDR3 protein: CASSNRGQAEAFF

clone size: -
D gene: TRBD2
V gene: TRBV4-1
J gene: TRBJ2-3
CDR3 length: 20
CDR3 DNA: TGCGCCAGCAGCCAAGCCCCCCCCGGGACTAGCGGGGGTAGCACAGATACGCAGTATTTT
CDR3 protein: CASSQAPPGTSGGSTDTQYF

clone size: once
D gene: -
V gene: TRBV30
J gene: TRBJ2-1
CDR3 length: 16
CDR3 DNA: TGTGCCTGGAGCTCCATACACAGGGGAGGGTCCAATGAGCAGTTCTTC
CDR3 protein: CAWSSIHRGGSNEQFF

clone size: -
D gene: -
V gene: TRBV7-2
J gene: TRBJ2-2
CDR3 length: 15
CDR3 DNA: TGTGCCAGTTCCCCCGGGCGGGCGAACACCGGGGAGCTGTTTTTT
CDR3 protein: CASSPGRANTGELFF

clone size: -
D gene: -
V gene: TRBV7-9
J gene: TRBJ1-4
CDR3 length: 14
CDR3 DNA: TGTGCCAGCAGCACCCGGGACCCCCAAGAAAAACTGTTTTTT
CDR3 protein: CASSTRDPQEKLFF

clone size: -
D gene: -
V gene: TRBV15
J gene: TRBJ1-4
CDR3 length: 14
CDR3 DNA: TGTGCCACCAGCAGAGGACAACGAAATGAAAAACTGTTTTTT
CDR3 protein: CATSRGQRNEKLFF

clone size: -
D gene: TRBD1
V gene: TRBV7-9
J gene: TRBJ2-7
CDR3 length: 15
CDR3 DNA: TGTGCCAGCAGCCCCCGGACAGGGTGGGCGACCGAGCAGTACTTC
CDR3 protein: CASSPRTGWATEQYF

clone size: -
D gene: -
V gene: TRBV5-1
J gene: TRBJ2-6
CDR3 length: 15
CDR3 DNA: TGCGCCAGCAGCTTAGGGGGATCTGGGGCCAACGTCCTGACTTTC
CDR3 protein: CASSLGGSGANVLTF

clone size: -
D gene: -
V gene: TRBV11-2
J gene: TRBJ2-7
CDR3 length: 15
CDR3 DNA: TGTGCCAGCAGCTTAGATGGAGGGGGTATCGACGAGCAGTACTTC
CDR3 protein: CASSLDGGGIDEQYF

clone size: -
D gene: -
V gene: TRBV7-9
J gene: TRBJ1-4
CDR3 length: 14
CDR3 DNA: TGTGCCAGCAGTAGCGGGGTTCCTAATGAAAAACTGTTTTTT
CDR3 protein: CASSSGVPNEKLFF

clone size: -
D gene: -
V gene: TRBV5-1
J gene: TRBJ1-5
CDR3 length: 15
CDR3 DNA: TGCGCCAGCAGCCCGGGGATTCAGTTCAATCAGCCCCAGCATTTT
CDR3 protein: CASSPGIQFNQPQHF

clone size: -
D gene: -
V gene: TRBV6-1
J gene: TRBJ1-5
CDR3 length: 13
CDR3 DNA: TGTGCCAGCAGTGACATTAGCAATCAGCCCCAGCATTTT
CDR3 protein: CASSDISNQPQHF

clone size: few
D gene: TRBD2
V gene: TRBV7-3
J gene: TRBJ2-1
CDR3 length: 16
CDR3 DNA: TGTGCCAGCAGCTGGACTAGCGGGGGGGTCCCGAATGAGCAGTTCTTC
CDR3 protein: CASSWTSGGVPNEQFF

clone size: -
D gene: -
V gene: TRBV5-7
J gene: TRBJ1-4
CDR3 length: 11
CDR3 DNA: TGTGCCAGCAGCTTACGAGAAAAACTGTTTTTT
CDR3 protein: CASSLREKLFF

clone size: -
D gene: TRBD2
V gene: TRBV19
J gene: TRBJ2-3
CDR3 length: 17
CDR3 DNA: TGTGCCAGTAGTGGACTAGCGGGGGGACCGCAGACAGATACGCAGTATTTT
CDR3 protein: CASSGLAGGPQTDTQYF

clone size: -
D gene: TRBD1
V gene: TRBV5-4
J gene: TRBJ1-2
CDR3 length: 15
CDR3 DNA: TGTGCCAGCAGCGGGACAGGGATGGGGCTCTATGGCTACACCTTC
CDR3 protein: CASSGTGMGLYGYTF

clone size: once
D gene: -
V gene: TRBV5-6
J gene: TRBJ1-5
CDR3 length: 15
CDR3 DNA: TGTGCCAGCCATAGACAGGCGTATAGCAATCAGCCCCAGCATTTT
CDR3 protein: CASHRQAYSNQPQHF

clone size: -
D gene: -
V gene: TRBV9
J gene: TRBJ2-5
CDR3 length: 17
CDR3 DNA: TGTGCCAGCAGCGCCCCGGCCCAGGACCGGACCGATTCTACCCAGTACTTC
CDR3 protein: CASSAPAQDRTDSTQYF

clone size: -
D gene: -
V gene: TRBV6-5
J gene: TRBJ1-2
CDR3 length: 15
CDR3 DNA: TGTGCCAGCAGTTACCGGGCAGGGGAGGGCTATGGCTACACCTTC
CDR3 protein: CASSYRAGEGYGYTF

clone size: -
D gene: -
V gene: TRBV11-2
J gene: TRBJ1-2
CDR3 length: 14
CDR3 DNA: TGTGCCAGCAGCTTAGCGCTAGGGGGTCGCCACTACACCTTC
CDR3 protein: CASSLALGGRHYTF

clone size: once
D gene: TRBD1
V gene: TRBV5-1
J gene: TRBJ1-5
CDR3 length: 15
CDR3 DNA: TGCGCCAGCAGCACCACAGGGGAGAGCAATCAGCCCCAGCATTTT
CDR3 protein: CASSTTGESNQPQHF

clone size: -
D gene: TRBD1
V gene: TRBV10-3
J gene: TRBJ2-5
CDR3 length: 15
CDR3 DNA: TGTGCCATCAGTGGAGGACAGGGGACCCAAGAGACCCAGTACTTC
CDR3 protein: CAISGGQGTQETQYF

clone size: -
D gene: -
V gene: TRBV5-8
J gene: TRBJ2-5
CDR3 length: 12
CDR3 DNA: TGTGCCAGCAGGCTGATTCAAGAGACCCAGTACTTC
CDR3 protein: CASRLIQETQYF

clone size: -
D gene: -
V gene: TRBV6-5
J gene: TRBJ2-1
CDR3 length: 15
CDR3 DNA: TGTGCCAGCGGAAATGACGGTCGCTCCTACAATGAGCAGTTCTTC
CDR3 protein: CASGNDGRSYNEQFF

clone size: -
D gene: -
V gene: TRBV4-3
J gene: TRBJ1-4
CDR3 length: 17
CDR3 DNA: TGCGCCAGCAGCCATTCCGCCCTACCCGCAACTAATGAAAAACTGTTTTTT
CDR3 protein: CASSHSALPATNEKLFF

clone size: -
D gene: -
V gene: TRBV19
J gene: TRBJ1-5
CDR3 length: 14
CDR3 DNA: TGTGCCAGTAGTATAGATATTAGCAATCAGCCCCAGCATTTT
CDR3 protein: CASSIDISNQPQHF

clone size: -
D gene: TRBD2
V gene: TRBV28
J gene: TRBJ2-1
CDR3 length: 13
CDR3 DNA: TGTGCCAGCAAAGCGGGGGGGTACAATGAGCAGTTCTTC
CDR3 protein: CASKAGGYNEQFF

clone size: -
D gene: -
V gene: TRBV29-1
J gene: TRBJ2-2
CDR3 length: 14
CDR3 DNA: TGCAGCGTTGGACGTGGGTCGTCGGCCGGGGAGCTGTTTTTT
CDR3 protein: CSVGRGSSAGELFF

clone size: -
D gene: -
V gene: TRBV19
J gene: TRBJ2-7
CDR3 length: 15
CDR3 DNA: TGTGCCAGTAGTATAAACGGGCTAGGTAGATACGAGCAGTACTTC
CDR3 protein: CASSINGLGRYEQYF

clone size: few
D gene: -
V gene: TRBV7-3
J gene: TRBJ2-5
CDR3 length: 13
CDR3 DNA: TGTGCCAGCAGCATCCGCCATGGAGAGACCCAGTACTTC
CDR3 protein: CASSIRHGETQYF

clone size: -
D gene: -
V gene: TRBV6-4
J gene: TRBJ2-1
CDR3 length: 14
CDR3 DNA: TGTGCCAGCAGCTCTTGGGGGGGCCCCAATGAGCAGTTCTTC
CDR3 protein: CASSSWGGPNEQFF

clone size: -
D gene: -
V gene: TRBV19
J gene: TRBJ2-2
CDR3 length: 16
CDR3 DNA: TGTGCCAGTAGTATGAGGCGAGGTTGGGACACCGGGGAGCTGTTTTTT
CDR3 protein: CASSMRRGWDTGELFF

clone size: once
D gene: -
V gene: TRBV6-1
J gene: TRBJ1-4
CDR3 length: 16
CDR3 DNA: TGTGCCAGCAGTGATGTTCTGACAGGTTTTGAAGAAAAACTGTTTTTT
CDR3 protein: CASSDVLTGFEEKLFF

clone size: -
D gene: TRBD1
V gene: TRBV10-3
J gene: TRBJ2-5
CDR3 length: 14
CDR3 DNA: TGTGCCATCATGGGGACAGGGGATCAAGAGACCCAGTACTTC
CDR3 protein: CAIMGTGDQETQYF

clone size: -
D gene: -
V gene: TRBV7-2
J gene: TRBJ1-2
CDR3 length: 15
CDR3 DNA: TGTGCCAGCAGCAAAACTCCAGGAGCTAACTATGGCTACACCTTC
CDR3 protein: CASSKTPGANYGYTF